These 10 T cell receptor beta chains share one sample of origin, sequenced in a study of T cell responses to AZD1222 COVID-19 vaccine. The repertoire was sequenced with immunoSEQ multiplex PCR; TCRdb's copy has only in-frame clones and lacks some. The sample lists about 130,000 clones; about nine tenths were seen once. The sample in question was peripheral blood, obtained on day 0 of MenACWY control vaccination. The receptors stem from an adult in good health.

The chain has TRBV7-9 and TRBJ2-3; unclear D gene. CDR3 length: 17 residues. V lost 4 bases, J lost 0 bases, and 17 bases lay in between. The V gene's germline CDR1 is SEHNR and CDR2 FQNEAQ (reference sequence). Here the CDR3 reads CASSSLTNGASTDTQYF. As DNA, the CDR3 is TGTGCCAGCAGCTCCCTTACCAACGGCGCTAGCACAGATACGCAGTATTTT. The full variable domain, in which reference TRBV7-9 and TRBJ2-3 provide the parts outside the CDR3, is DTGVSQNPRHKITKRGQNVTFRCDPISEHNRLYWYRQTLGQGPEFLTYFQNEAQLEKSRLLSDRFSAERPKGSFSTLEIQRTEQGDSAMYLCASSSLTNGASTDTQYFGPGTRLTVL.

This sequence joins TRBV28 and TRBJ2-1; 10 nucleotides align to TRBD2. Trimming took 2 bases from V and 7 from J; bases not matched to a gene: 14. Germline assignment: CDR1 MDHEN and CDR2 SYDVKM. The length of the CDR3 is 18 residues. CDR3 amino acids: CASSLNIGLAGVGNEQFF. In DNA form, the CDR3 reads TGTGCCAGCAGTTTAAATATTGGGCTAGCGGGAGTCGGTAATGAGCAGTTCTTC.

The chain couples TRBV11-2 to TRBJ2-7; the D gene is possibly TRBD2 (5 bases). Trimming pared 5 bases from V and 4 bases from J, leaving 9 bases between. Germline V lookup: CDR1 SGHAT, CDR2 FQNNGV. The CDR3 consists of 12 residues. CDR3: CASSIGDYEQYF. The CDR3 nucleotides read TGTGCCAGCAGCATCGGGGATTACGAGCAGTACTTC.

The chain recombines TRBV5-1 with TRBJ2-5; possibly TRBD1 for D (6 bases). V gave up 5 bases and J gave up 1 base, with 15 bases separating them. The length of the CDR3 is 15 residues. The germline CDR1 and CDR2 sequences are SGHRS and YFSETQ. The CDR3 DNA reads TGCGCCAGCAGTTCTTTTCAGGACAGCCAAGAGACCCAGTACTTC. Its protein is CASSSFQDSQETQYF.

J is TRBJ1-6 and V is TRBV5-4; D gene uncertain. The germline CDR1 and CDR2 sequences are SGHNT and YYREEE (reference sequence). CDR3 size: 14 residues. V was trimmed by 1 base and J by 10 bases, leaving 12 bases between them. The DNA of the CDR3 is TGTGCCAGCAGCTTGTCCAGTACCAGGTCACCCCTCCACTTT. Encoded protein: CASSLSSTRSPLHF.

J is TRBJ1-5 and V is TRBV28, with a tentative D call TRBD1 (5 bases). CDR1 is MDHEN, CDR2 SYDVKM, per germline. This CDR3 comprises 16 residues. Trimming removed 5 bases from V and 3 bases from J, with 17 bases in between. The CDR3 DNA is TGTGCCAGCAGTCCCCGGGGGAGACGGATCAATCAGCCCCAGCATTTT. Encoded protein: CASSPRGRRINQPQHF.

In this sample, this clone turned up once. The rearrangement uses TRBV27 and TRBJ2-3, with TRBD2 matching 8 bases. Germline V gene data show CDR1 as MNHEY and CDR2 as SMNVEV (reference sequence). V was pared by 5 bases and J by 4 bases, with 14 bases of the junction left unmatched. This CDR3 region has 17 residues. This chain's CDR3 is CASSPIGLAYIADTQYF. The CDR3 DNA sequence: TGTGCCAGCAGTCCTATAGGACTAGCATATATTGCAGATACGCAGTATTTT.

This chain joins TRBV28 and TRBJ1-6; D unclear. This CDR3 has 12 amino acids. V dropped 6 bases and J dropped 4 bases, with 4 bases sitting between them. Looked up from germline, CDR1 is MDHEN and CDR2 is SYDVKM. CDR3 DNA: TGTGCCAGCAGACTGTATAATTCACCCCTCCACTTT. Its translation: CASRLYNSPLHF.

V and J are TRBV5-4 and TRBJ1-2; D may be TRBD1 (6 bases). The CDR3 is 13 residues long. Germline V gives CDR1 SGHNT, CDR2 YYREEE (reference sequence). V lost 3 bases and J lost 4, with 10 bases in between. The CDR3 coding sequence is TGTGCCAGCAGCTCCACAGGGCCCTATGGCTACACCTTC. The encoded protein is CASSSTGPYGYTF.

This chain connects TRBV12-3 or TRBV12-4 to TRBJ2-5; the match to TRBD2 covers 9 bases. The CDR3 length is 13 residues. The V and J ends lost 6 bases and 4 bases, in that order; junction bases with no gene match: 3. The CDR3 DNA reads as TGTGCCAGCAGACCACTAGCGGGAGAGACCCAGTACTTC. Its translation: CASRPLAGETQYF.